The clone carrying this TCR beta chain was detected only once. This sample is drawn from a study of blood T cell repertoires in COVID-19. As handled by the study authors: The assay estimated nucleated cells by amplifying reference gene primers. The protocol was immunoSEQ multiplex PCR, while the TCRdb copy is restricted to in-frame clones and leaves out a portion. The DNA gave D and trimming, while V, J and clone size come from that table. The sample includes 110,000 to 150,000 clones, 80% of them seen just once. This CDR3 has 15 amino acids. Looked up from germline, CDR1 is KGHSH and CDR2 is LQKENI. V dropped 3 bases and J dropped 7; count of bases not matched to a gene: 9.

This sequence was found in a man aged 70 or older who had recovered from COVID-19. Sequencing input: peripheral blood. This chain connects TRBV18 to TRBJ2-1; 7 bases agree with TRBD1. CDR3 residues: CASSPMTGTRNEQFF. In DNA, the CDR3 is TGTGCCAGCTCACCCATGACAGGGACGAGGAATGAGCAGTTCTTC.